The 20 T cell receptor beta chains listed next were all sequenced from one sample in a study of identical twins (dated by TCRdb to the mid-2010s). The library was built by means of 5' RACE. Sequencing was carried out with an Illumina HiSeq 2000. TCRdb reran the public reads through fastp at Q25 and MiXCR, keeping productive beta chains. Every entry covers one CDR3 protein and lists the most common genes and DNA from its rows. For this sample the table gives roughly 230,000 distinct CDR3 sequences, of which around 8% were detected only once. The ten biggest clones cover less than 4% of the sample. These data were likewise used in another study, on yellow fever vaccine responses in identical twins.

The sample comprised CD8+ T cells sorted from blood. The receptors originated from a young woman in good health.

This clonotype was observed a single time. V gene TRBV27 combines with J gene TRBJ1-1; TRBD1 matches 7 bases. V dropped 6 bases and J dropped 7; count of bases not matched to a gene: 8. Germline V gene data show CDR1 as MNHEY and CDR2 as SMNVEV (reference sequence). The CDR3 contains 13 residues. The DNA of the CDR3 is TGTGCCAGCAGCTATGGGACAGACTATGAAGCTTTCTTT. Its translation: CASSYGTDYEAFF.

This clonotype occurred a few times. The J gene is TRBJ2-7, the V gene TRBV15, with D perhaps assigned TRBD1 or TRBD2 (5 bases each). This CDR3 region has 12 residues. Per the germline V gene, CDR1 is LNHNV and CDR2 is YYDKDF (reference sequence). The V end lost 4 bases, the J end lost 9 bases, and 13 bases lay between the germline ends. CDR3 loop: CATSTGTDRQYF. Here the CDR3 DNA reads TGTGCCACCAGCACTGGGACGGACCGGCAGTACTTC.

V and J are TRBV6-2 or TRBV6-3 and TRBJ2-7, with D possibly TRBD2 on 5 matching bases. Trimming stripped 8 bases from V and 3 bases from J, with 11 bases between. Germline-derived CDR1 and CDR2 are MNHEY and SVGEGT. The CDR3 is 12 amino acids. CDR3 residues: CASWTGNYEQYF. CDR3 nucleotides: TGTGCCAGCTGGACGGGAAACTACGAGCAGTACTTC.

The V call is TRBV12-3 or TRBV12-4, the J call TRBJ1-2; possible D gene TRBD1, 6 bases. The CDR3 has 13 residues. Trimming cost V 9 bases and J 3 bases, with 14 bases left between them. CDR3: CASRGANDYGYTF. CDR3 nucleotide sequence: TGTGCCAGTCGGGGGGCGAACGACTATGGCTACACCTTC.

This clonotype was counted many times. This rearrangement joins TRBV29-1 to TRBJ1-1; D uncertain. CDR1 SQVTM and CDR2 ANQGSEA come from the germline V gene. The ends were cut back, 0 bases at V and 0 bases at J, with 2 bases in the middle. The length of the CDR3 is 12 residues. The CDR3 sequence: CSVEDMNTEAFF. Written as DNA, the CDR3 is TGCAGCGTTGAAGATATGAACACTGAAGCTTTCTTT.

The J gene is TRBJ2-1, the V gene TRBV27; 10 bases match TRBD2. Germline V gene sequence: CDR1 MNHEY, CDR2 SMNVEV (reference sequence). There are 15 residues in the CDR3. V shed 3 bases, J shed 6 bases, and the junction held 5 bases outside the gene matches. The CDR3 region has the DNA TGTGCCAGCAGTTTCAGCGGGGGGGCCCTCAATGAGCAGTTCTTC. Its translation is CASSFSGGALNEQFF.

This clonotype was picked up a small number of times. The chain combines TRBV28 with TRBJ2-1; D is undetermined. The CDR3 length is 15 residues. In germline, CDR1 is MDHEN, CDR2 SYDVKM. V lost 2 bases, J lost 4 bases, and 12 bases lay in between. CDR3 sequence: CASSLDVRRYNEQFF. As DNA, the CDR3 is TGTGCCAGCAGTTTAGATGTCAGGAGATACAATGAGCAGTTCTTC.

The chain recombines TRBV11-2 with TRBJ2-7; D remains unclear. The CDR3 totals 12 residues. Germline loops: CDR1 SGHAT, CDR2 FQNNGV. V was cut by 5 bases and J by 3 bases, with 8 bases left in between. Written as DNA, the CDR3 is TGTGCCAGCAGCCCCATCGGCTACGAGCAGTACTTC. Its translation: CASSPIGYEQYF.

This clonotype has a handful of counts. The rearrangement links TRBV7-2 to TRBJ2-1, with 16 nucleotides matching TRBD2. V lost 5 bases, J lost 8 bases, and 6 bases stayed unmatched. Germline assignment: CDR1 SGHTA and CDR2 FQGNSA. The CDR3 consists of 16 residues. CDR3 amino acids: CASSAGTSGGAYEQFF. The CDR3, as DNA: TGTGCCAGCAGCGCCGGGACTAGCGGGGGGGCCTATGAGCAGTTCTTC. Drawing the rest from reference TRBV7-2 and TRBJ2-1, the complete variable domain is GAGVSQSPSNKVTEKGKDVELRCDPISGHTALYWYRQSLGQGLEFLIYFQGNSAPDKSGLPSDRFSAERTGGSVSTLTIQRTQQEDSAVYLCASSAGTSGGAYEQFFGPGTRLTVL.

This clonotype was observed at least ten times. The chain joins TRBV7-6 to TRBJ2-5; D unresolved. Trimming shortened V by 2 bases and J by 5 bases, and 6 bases separated the two germline ends. CDR1 and CDR2 from the germline V gene are SGHVS and FNYEAQ. The length of the CDR3 is 12 residues. CDR3 bases: TGTGCCAGCAGCTTAATTGAGGAGACCCAGTACTTC. Protein: CASSLIEETQYF.

In this sample, this clonotype turned up a few times. The chain couples TRBV14 to TRBJ2-3; the D is unclear. The germline V gene has CDR1 SGHDN and CDR2 FVKESK. Trimming stripped 4 bases from V and 6 bases from J, with 20 bases between. This CDR3 contains 16 residues. CDR3 nucleotide sequence: TGTGCCAGCAGCCCTGTTTTATCGCGGCTCTACGATACGCAGTATTTT. Translating gives CASSPVLSRLYDTQYF.

This clonotype was seen many times. Its ends do not fully match the called genes, so a read error is possible. This chain connects TRBV12-3 or TRBV12-4 to TRBJ2-5; D remains ambiguous. This CDR3 has 14 amino acids. The CDR3 DNA is TGTGCCAGCACGAAAGCCCTACACCAGGAGACCCAGTACTTC. It yields the protein CASTKALHQETQYF.

The chain recombines TRBV27 with TRBJ2-7; D not certain. Germline loops: CDR1 MNHEY, CDR2 SMNVEV (reference sequence). This CDR3 comprises 15 residues. With 6 bases removed from V and 0 bases from J, the gap between germline ends came to 15 bases. CDR3 in DNA: TGTGCCAGCAGCCCCCGAAACATTGACTCCTACGAGCAGTACTTC. This gives the protein CASSPRNIDSYEQYF.

There are a few counts of this clonotype. V usage is TRBV4-3 and J usage is TRBJ1-4; the D gene is possibly TRBD1 (6 bases). This CDR3 contains 18 residues. V was pared by 5 bases and J by 7 bases, with 26 bases between. The germline CDR1 and CDR2 sequences are LGHNA and YSLEER. CDR3 sequence reads: CASSSRWDKGTGGEKLFF. The CDR3 nucleotides are TGCGCCAGCAGCTCAAGATGGGACAAGGGTACTGGGGGTGAAAAACTGTTTTTT.

The table lists this clonotype with a few counts. The chain links TRBV7-6 to TRBJ2-7; D is perhaps TRBD2 (6 bases). V lost 5 bases, J lost 3 bases, and 20 bases lay in between. The CDR3 covers 16 residues. The germline V gene encodes CDR1 SGHVS and CDR2 FNYEAQ. CDR3 bases: TGTGCCAGCAGCCCCCGTCGGCTAGCGTCGGGCTACGAGCAGTACTTC. Protein: CASSPRRLASGYEQYF.

This chain connects TRBV12-5 to TRBJ1-2; no definite D call. V was clipped by 6 bases and J by 2 bases, with 10 bases between them. This CDR3 contains 13 residues. Germline assignment: CDR1 LGHNT and CDR2 FRNRAP. The CDR3 sequence: CASGLSMNYGYTF. CDR3 in DNA: TGTGCTAGTGGGCTTTCGATGAACTATGGCTACACCTTC.

This clonotype was found many times. The chain employs TRBV12-3 or TRBV12-4 and TRBJ1-1; D gene ambiguous. The CDR3 sequence is 14 residues long. V was shortened by 5 bases and J by 3 bases, with 13 bases between the two germline ends. The CDR3, as DNA: TGTGCCAGCAGTCCCGCAGTAGGTTACACTGAAGCTTTCTTT. Its protein product is CASSPAVGYTEAFF.

This clonotype appeared many times. CDR3 sequence reads: CASSQELAHPEQFF. CDR3 coding DNA: TGCGCCAGCAGCCAAGAATTAGCGCACCCTGAGCAGTTCTTC. V is TRBV4-1 and J is TRBJ2-1, with D possibly being TRBD2 (5 bases). V was cut by 0 bases and J by 9 bases, with 12 bases left in between. This CDR3 contains 14 residues. From germline, CDR1 is MGHRA and CDR2 YSYEKL.

In its sample, this clonotype was seen many times. The junction departs from the called germline gene at one end, perhaps through a read error. V is TRBV29-1 and J is TRBJ2-1; 8 positions match TRBD2. Germline V gene data show CDR1 as SQVTM and CDR2 as ANQGSEA. CDR3 length equals 14 residues. CDR3 region: CTVSSGGPYNEQFF. The CDR3 DNA is TGCACCGTTTCCAGCGGGGGACCCTACAATGAGCAGTTCTTC.

Ten or more counts support this clonotype. V is TRBV12-3 or TRBV12-4 and J is TRBJ2-7, with 8 bases fitting TRBD1. Germline trimming cut 3 bases from V and 5 bases from J; bases unmatched to any gene: 3. The CDR3 sequence is 13 residues long. DNA of the CDR3: TGTGCCAGCAGTTTCAGGGGGCTCGACGAGCAGTACTTC. This codes for CASSFRGLDEQYF.